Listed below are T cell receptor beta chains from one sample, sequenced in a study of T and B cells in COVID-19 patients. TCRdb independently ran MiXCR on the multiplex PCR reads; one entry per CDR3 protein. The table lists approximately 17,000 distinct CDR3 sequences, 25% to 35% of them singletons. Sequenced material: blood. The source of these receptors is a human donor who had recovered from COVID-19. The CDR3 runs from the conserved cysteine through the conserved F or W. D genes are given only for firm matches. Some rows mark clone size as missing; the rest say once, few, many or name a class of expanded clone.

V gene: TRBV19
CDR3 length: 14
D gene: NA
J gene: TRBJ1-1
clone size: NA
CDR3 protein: CASTVLGPNTEALF
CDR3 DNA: TGTGCCAGTACAGTATTGGGACCAAACACTGAAGCTCTCTTT

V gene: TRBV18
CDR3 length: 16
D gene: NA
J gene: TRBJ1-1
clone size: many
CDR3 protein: CASSPPDSWENTEAFF
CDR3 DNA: TGTGCCAGCTCACCACCAGACAGCTGGGAGAACACTGAAGCTTTCTTT

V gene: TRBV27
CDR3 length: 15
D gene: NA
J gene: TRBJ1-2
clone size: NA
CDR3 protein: CASSLSSMSVPGYTF
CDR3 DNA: TGTGCCAGCAGTTTATCGTCTATGTCGGTCCCTGGCTACACCTTC

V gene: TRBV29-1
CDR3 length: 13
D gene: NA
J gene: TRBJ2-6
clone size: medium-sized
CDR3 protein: CSVATLGANVLTF
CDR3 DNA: TGCAGCGTTGCGACTCTGGGGGCCAACGTCCTGACTTTC

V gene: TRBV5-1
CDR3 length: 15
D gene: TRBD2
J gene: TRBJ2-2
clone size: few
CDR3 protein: CASSFTSGITGELFF
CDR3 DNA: TGCGCCAGCAGCTTTACTAGCGGAATTACCGGGGAGCTGTTTTTT

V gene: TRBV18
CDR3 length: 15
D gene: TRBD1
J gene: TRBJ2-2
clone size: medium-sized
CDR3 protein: CASSSRQGDTGELFF
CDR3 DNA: TGTGCCAGCTCATCCAGACAGGGGGACACCGGGGAGCTGTTTTTT

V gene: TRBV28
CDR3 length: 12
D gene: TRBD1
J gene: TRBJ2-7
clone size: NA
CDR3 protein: CASGQGPYEQYF
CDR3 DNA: TGTGCCAGTGGACAGGGCCCCTACGAGCAGTACTTC

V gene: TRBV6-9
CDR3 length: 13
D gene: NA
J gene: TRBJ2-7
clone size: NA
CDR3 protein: CASSSGRVHEQYF
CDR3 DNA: TGTGCCAGCAGTTCAGGCAGGGTACACGAGCAGTACTTC

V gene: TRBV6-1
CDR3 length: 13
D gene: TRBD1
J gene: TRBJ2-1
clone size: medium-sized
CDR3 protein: CATSGTGYNEQFF
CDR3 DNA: TGTGCCACCTCCGGGACAGGCTACAATGAGCAGTTCTTC

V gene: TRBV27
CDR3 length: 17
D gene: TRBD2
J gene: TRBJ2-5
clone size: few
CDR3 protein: CASSLFGGGTSQETQYF
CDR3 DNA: TGTGCCAGCAGTTTATTTGGCGGGGGAACGTCCCAAGAGACCCAGTACTTC

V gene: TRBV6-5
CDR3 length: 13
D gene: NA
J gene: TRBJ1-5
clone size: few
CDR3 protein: CASGDSPQVAQHF
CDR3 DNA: TGTGCCAGCGGAGACAGTCCTCAGGTAGCCCAGCATTTT

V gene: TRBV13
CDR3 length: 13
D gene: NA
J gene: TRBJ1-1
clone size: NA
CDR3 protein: CASSLGRGGEAFF
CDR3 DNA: TGTGCCAGCAGCTTAGGCAGGGGTGGTGAAGCTTTCTTT

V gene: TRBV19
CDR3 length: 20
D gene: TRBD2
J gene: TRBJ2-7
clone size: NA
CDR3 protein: CASSIDMSGGRKGASYEQYF
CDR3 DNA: TGTGCCAGTAGTATCGATATGAGCGGGGGGCGTAAGGGGGCCTCCTACGAGCAGTACTTC

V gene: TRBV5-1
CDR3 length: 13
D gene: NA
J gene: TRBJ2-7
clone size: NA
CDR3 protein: CASSFVTSSEQYF
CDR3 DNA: TGCGCCAGCAGCTTTGTGACTAGTAGCGAGCAGTACTTC

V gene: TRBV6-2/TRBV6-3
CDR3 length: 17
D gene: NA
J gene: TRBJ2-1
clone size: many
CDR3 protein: CASSYSMAGPKGNEQFF
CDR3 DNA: TGTGCCAGCAGTTACTCGATGGCGGGACCTAAAGGGAATGAGCAGTTCTTC

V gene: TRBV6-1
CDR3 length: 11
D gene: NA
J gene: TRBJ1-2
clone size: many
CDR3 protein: CASSPARGYTF
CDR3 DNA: TGTGCCAGCAGCCCTGCCAGGGGCTACACCTTC

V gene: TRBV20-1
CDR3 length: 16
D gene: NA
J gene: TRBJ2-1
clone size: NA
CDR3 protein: CSARAVRGPRAGEQFF
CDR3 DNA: TGCAGTGCTAGGGCAGTCCGGGGCCCCCGAGCGGGTGAGCAGTTCTTC

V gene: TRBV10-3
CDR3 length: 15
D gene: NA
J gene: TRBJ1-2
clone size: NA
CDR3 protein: CAISIQADPNYGYTF
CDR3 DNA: TGTGCCATCTCAATACAGGCAGACCCTAACTATGGCTACACCTTC

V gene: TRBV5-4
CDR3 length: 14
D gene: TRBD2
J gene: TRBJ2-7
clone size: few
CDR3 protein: CASSFGGGRGEQYF
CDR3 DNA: TGTGCCAGCAGCTTCGGGGGGGGGCGAGGCGAGCAGTACTTC

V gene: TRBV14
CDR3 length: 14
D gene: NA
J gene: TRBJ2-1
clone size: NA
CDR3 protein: CASSLPGLGNEQFF
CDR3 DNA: TGTGCCAGCAGCCTACCAGGATTAGGAAATGAGCAGTTCTTC

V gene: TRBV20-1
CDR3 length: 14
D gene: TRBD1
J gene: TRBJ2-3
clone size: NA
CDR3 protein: CSANTGAATDTQYF
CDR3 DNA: TGCAGTGCGAACACAGGGGCGGCCACAGATACGCAGTATTTT

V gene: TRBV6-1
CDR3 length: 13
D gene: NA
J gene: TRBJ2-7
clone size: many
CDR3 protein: CASRRGPTYEQYF
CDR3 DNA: TGTGCCAGCAGGCGGGGGCCGACCTACGAGCAGTACTTC

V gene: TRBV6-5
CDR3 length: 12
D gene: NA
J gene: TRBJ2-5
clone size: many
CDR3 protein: CASNGGSETQYF
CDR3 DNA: TGTGCCAGCAATGGAGGTAGCGAGACCCAGTACTTC

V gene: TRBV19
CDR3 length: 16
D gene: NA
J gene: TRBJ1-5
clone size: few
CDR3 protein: CASSRGLLYSNQPQHF
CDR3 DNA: TGTGCCAGTAGTAGAGGGCTACTTTATAGCAATCAGCCCCAGCATTTT

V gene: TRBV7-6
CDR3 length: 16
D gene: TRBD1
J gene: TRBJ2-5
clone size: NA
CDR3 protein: CASSFGTGDQQETQYF
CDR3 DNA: TGTGCCAGCAGCTTCGGGACAGGGGACCAACAAGAGACCCAGTACTTC

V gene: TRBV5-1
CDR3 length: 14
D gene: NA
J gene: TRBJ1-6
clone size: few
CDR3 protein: CASTSGGLNSPLHF
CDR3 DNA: TGCGCCAGCACCTCTGGGGGCCTAAATTCACCCCTCCACTTT

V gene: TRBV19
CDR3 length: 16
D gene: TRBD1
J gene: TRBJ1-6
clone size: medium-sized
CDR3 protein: CASSLTGVMANSPLHF
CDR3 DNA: TGTGCCAGTAGTCTGACAGGGGTTATGGCTAATTCACCCCTCCACTTT

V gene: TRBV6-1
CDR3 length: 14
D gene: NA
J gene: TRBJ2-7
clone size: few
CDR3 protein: CASSISGTFYEQYF
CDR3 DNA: TGTGCCAGCAGTATCTCCGGGACCTTCTACGAGCAGTACTTC

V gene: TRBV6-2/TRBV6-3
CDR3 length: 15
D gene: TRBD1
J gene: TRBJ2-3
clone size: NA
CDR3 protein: CASSYEGTGLDTQYF
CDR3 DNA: TGTGCCAGCAGTTACGAAGGGACAGGGTTAGATACGCAGTATTTT

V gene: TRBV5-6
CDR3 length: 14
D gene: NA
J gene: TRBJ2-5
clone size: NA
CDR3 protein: CASSLEEDQETQYF
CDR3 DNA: TGTGCCAGCAGCTTAGAGGAAGACCAAGAGACCCAGTACTTC

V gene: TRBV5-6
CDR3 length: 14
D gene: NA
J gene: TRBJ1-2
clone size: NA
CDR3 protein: CASSFGRADYGYTF
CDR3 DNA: TGTGCCAGCAGCTTCGGCCGGGCCGACTATGGCTACACCTTC

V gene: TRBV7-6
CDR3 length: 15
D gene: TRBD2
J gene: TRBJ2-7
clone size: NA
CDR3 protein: CASSQEPAGGGEQYF
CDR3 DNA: TGTGCCAGCAGCCAAGAGCCAGCGGGGGGGGGTGAGCAGTACTTC

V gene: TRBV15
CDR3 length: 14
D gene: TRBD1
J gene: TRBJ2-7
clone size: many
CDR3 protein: CATSRTGETYEQYF
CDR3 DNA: TGTGCCACCAGCCGGACAGGGGAGACCTACGAGCAGTACTTC

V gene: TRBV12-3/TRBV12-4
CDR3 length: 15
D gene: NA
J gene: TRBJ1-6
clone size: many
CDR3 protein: CASSSGGGGNSPLHF
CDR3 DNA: TGTGCCAGCAGTTCCGGGGGAGGAGGTAATTCACCCCTCCACTTT

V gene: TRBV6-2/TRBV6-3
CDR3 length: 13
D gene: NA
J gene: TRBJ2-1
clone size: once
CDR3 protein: CASTYGTLNEQFF
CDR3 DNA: TGTGCCAGCACTTACGGGACCCTGAATGAGCAGTTCTTC

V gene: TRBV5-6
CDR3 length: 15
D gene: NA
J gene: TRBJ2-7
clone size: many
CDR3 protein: CASSLGGGGAYEQYF
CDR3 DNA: TGTGCCAGCAGCTTGGGGGGAGGCGGAGCCTACGAGCAGTACTTC

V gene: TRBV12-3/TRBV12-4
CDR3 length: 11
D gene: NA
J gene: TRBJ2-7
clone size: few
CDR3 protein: CASSSAYEQYF
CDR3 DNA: TGTGCCAGCAGTTCCGCCTACGAGCAGTACTTC

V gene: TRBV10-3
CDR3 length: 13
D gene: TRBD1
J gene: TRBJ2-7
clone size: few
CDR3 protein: CAIRGTDPYEQYF
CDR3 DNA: TGTGCCATCAGGGGGACAGACCCCTACGAGCAGTACTTC

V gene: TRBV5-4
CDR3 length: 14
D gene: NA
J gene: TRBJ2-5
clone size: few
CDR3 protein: CASSPGGSEETQYF
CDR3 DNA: TGTGCCAGCAGCCCCGGTGGTAGCGAAGAGACCCAGTACTTC

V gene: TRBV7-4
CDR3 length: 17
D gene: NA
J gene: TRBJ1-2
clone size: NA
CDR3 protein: CASSLNAGDPTNYGYTF
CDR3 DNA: TGTGCCAGCAGCTTAAATGCAGGAGACCCGACTAACTATGGCTACACCTTC

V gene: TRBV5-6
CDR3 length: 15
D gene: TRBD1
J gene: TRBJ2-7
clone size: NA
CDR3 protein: CASSSGTGGSYEQYF
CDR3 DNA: TGTGCCAGCAGTTCCGGGACAGGTGGGTCCTACGAGCAGTACTTC

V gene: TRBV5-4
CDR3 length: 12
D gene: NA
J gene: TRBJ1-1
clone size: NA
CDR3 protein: CASSYRNTEAFF
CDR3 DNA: TGTGCCAGCAGTTACAGGAACACTGAAGCTTTCTTT

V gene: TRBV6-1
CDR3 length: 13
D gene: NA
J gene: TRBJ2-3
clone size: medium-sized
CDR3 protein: CASSEALRYTQYF
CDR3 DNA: TGTGCCAGCAGTGAAGCTCTTCGATATACGCAGTATTTT

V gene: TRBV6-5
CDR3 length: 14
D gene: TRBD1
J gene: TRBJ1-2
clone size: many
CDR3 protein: CASRSGQGNYGYTF
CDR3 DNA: TGTGCCAGCAGATCGGGACAGGGGAACTATGGCTACACCTTC

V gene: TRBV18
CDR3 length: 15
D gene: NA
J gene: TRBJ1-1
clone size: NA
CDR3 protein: CASSPNSGELTEAFF
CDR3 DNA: TGTGCCAGCTCACCCAATTCGGGAGAACTTACTGAAGCTTTCTTT